This TCR beta chain is drawn from a study of cytomegalovirus exposure and HLA in healthy donors. Across the study: Inside one of the first data releases sat some 85 million unique TCRs taken from HLA-typed donors. Findings of the study overall: An analysis that was carried out later associated 15,000 to 20,000 TCR beta sequences with HLA alleles at 0.05 false discovery rate. Some V segments, TRBV6-2 and TRBV6-3 among them, were indistinguishable and were therefore excluded. Despite most TCR sequences being rare, some public TCRs occurred in many donors.

Losses at the gene ends were 5 bases for V and 3 bases for J; bases not matched to a gene: 10. The CDR3 is 15 amino acids. CDR1 LNHNV and CDR2 YYDKDF come from the germline V gene (reference sequence). This PCR relied on a set of 60 Vbeta primers and 13 Jbeta primers. The table came from immunoSEQ multiplex PCR; TCRdb's copy has only in-frame clones and leaves some out. In the table there are over 110,000 clones, roughly 83% of which are singletons. About this clone: The antigen remains unidentified.

The sequence derives from a female donor in good health and CMV-seronegative. Specimen: PBMCs. The chain recombines TRBV15 with TRBJ2-7, with 7 bases fitting TRBD1. The CDR3 reads CATSSRDRTFYEQYF. The CDR3 bases are TGTGCCACCAGCTCCCGGGACAGAACCTTCTACGAGCAGTACTTC.